These 28 T cell receptor beta chains share one sample of origin, sequenced in a study of early T cells in non-severe SARS-CoV-2 infection (dated by TCRdb to the early 2020s). Library prep was done by 5' RACE. The instrument given in TCRdb is NextSeq 500. The public reads were run again by TCRdb, first through fastp at Q25 and then through MiXCR, and only productive beta chains were kept. Here each entry gathers all rows of one CDR3 protein and keeps the most common genes and DNA. This sample lists 66,000 or so distinct CDR3 sequences; 10% to 14% were detected once. The top ten clones comprise 1.7% of the sample. The sample was whole blood. These receptors came from an adult who was a healthcare worker with PCR-confirmed SARS-CoV-2 infection or an uninfected control (not recorded which).

In this sample, this clonotype turned up many times. This chain joins TRBV6-1 and TRBJ2-1, with D unclear. Per germline, CDR1 MNHNS and CDR2 SASEGT. The germline V and J ends were trimmed by 2 bases and 0 bases, with 11 bases remaining between them. The CDR3 extends over 16 amino acids. The CDR3, as DNA: TGTGCCAGCAGTGAAAATTGGTTGGGCTCCTACAATGAGCAGTTCTTC. This gives the protein CASSENWLGSYNEQFF.

This chain uses TRBV5-1 with TRBJ1-1, with D possibly being TRBD1 (5 bases). V lost 0 bases and J lost 1, with 10 bases in between. Germline CDR1 reads SGHRS; CDR2 reads YFSETQ. There are 15 residues in the CDR3. The chain's CDR3 is CASSLVGTPNTEAFF. CDR3 DNA: TGCGCCAGCAGCTTGGTGGGGACGCCGAACACTGAAGCTTTCTTT.

The sample holds many counts of this clonotype. The chain uses TRBV5-4 and TRBJ1-2; 8 nucleotides align to TRBD1. V lost 10 bases to trimming and J lost 1 base; unmatched junction nucleotides: 9. CDR3 length: 14 residues. Germline CDR1 is SGHNT and CDR2 is YYREEE (reference sequence). CDR3 sequence reads: CAVQDRVLNYGYTF. In DNA, the CDR3 is TGTGCCGTTCAGGACAGGGTTCTTAACTATGGCTACACCTTC.

This clonotype was observed a few times. The chain recombines TRBV11-2 with TRBJ2-3; perhaps D is TRBD1 or TRBD2 (6 bases each). Germline V gene lookup returns CDR1 SGHAT and CDR2 FQNNGV. The V gene lost 5 bases and the J gene lost 1 base, with 16 bases spanning the gap. The CDR3 spans 16 residues. The CDR3 DNA reads TGTGCCAGCAGCCCCCACCCGGGGGCCCGCACAGATACGCAGTATTTT. Translation: CASSPHPGARTDTQYF.

This clonotype occurred a few times. The J gene is TRBJ2-7, the V gene TRBV12-3 or TRBV12-4; TRBD2 agrees at 10 bases. The CDR3 totals 15 residues. J gave up 3 bases and V 1 base, and 3 bases lay outside the gene matches. For the CDR3, the DNA is TGTGCCAGCAGTTTAGGGGTAGCGGGGGGCTACGAGCAGTACTTC. This sequence encodes CASSLGVAGGYEQYF.

The chain couples TRBV19 to TRBJ2-2; D perhaps matches TRBD2 (5 bases). The CDR3 totals 17 residues. In germline, CDR1 is LNHDA, CDR2 SQIVND (reference sequence). V was shortened by 1 base and J by 7 bases, with 19 bases between the two germline ends. CDR3 sequence reads: CASSIAVRGKKGGELFF. Written as DNA, the CDR3 is TGTGCCAGTAGTATAGCTGTCCGGGGTAAAAAGGGCGGGGAGCTGTTTTTT.

This chain connects TRBV7-8 to TRBJ1-2; D gene unclear. Per the germline V gene, CDR1 is SGHVS and CDR2 is FQNEAQ. V was pared by 4 bases and J by 5 bases, with 14 bases between. This CDR3 is built from 14 residues. DNA of the CDR3: TGTGCCAGCAGCTCACTCTCTAGGGAATATGGCTACACCTTC. This translates into CASSSLSREYGYTF.

The chain couples TRBV4-3 to TRBJ1-6; 9 nucleotides line up with TRBD1. The CDR3 covers 15 residues. Germline V gives CDR1 LGHNA, CDR2 YSLEER. Unmatched junction bases numbered 3, after V lost 3 bases and J lost 6 bases. The CDR3 sequence: CASSQDRGGNSPLHF. CDR3 DNA: TGCGCCAGCAGCCAGGACAGGGGAGGTAATTCACCCCTCCACTTT.

This clonotype was counted between two and nine times. V is TRBV6-6 and J is TRBJ2-5; 9 bases align to TRBD2. Per the germline V gene, CDR1 is MNHNY and CDR2 is SVGAGI (reference sequence). This CDR3 has 17 amino acids. V shed 0 bases, J shed 5 bases, and the junction held 10 bases outside the gene matches. In DNA, the CDR3 is TGTGCCAGCAGTTACTCCAAAGGGCGGGGGGGCTCGGAGACCCAGTACTTC. It codes for CASSYSKGRGGSETQYF.

This clonotype was observed a few times. This chain connects TRBV12-3 or TRBV12-4 to TRBJ1-3; D perhaps matches TRBD1 (5 bases). Deletions cut 6 bases from V and 4 bases from J, with 13 bases between. The CDR3 is 14 residues long. CDR3 protein: CASRATGGGNTIYF. CDR3 DNA: TGTGCCAGCAGGGCCACAGGAGGCGGAAACACCATATATTTT.

This clonotype was recorded at least ten times. The V gene is TRBV19, the J gene TRBJ1-5; D is unclear. V lost 9 bases to trimming and J lost 1 base, with 16 bases between them. Germline V CDR1 and CDR2: LNHDA, SQIVND (reference sequence). The CDR3 sequence is 15 residues long. In nucleotides, the CDR3 is TGTGCCAGCGATTATAGCCACCCGAGCAATCAGCCCCAGCATTTT. Protein product: CASDYSHPSNQPQHF.

The chain joins TRBV10-2 to TRBJ2-1, with D uncertain. From germline, CDR1 is WSHSY and CDR2 SAAADI. The CDR3 has 12 amino acids. Deletions cut 0 bases from V and 8 bases from J, with 5 bases between. The CDR3 bases are TGCGCCAGCAGTGAGTCGAACTATGAGCAGTTCTTC. It yields the protein CASSESNYEQFF.

Ten or more counts support this clonotype. V and J are TRBV29-1 and TRBJ1-5, with D possibly TRBD1 on 6 matching bases. The CDR3 runs to 14 residues. V shed 6 bases and J shed 2 bases, with 14 bases lying between them. Germline values: CDR1 SQVTM, CDR2 ANQGSEA. The CDR3 sequence: CSVLSPGGNQPQHF. The CDR3 DNA reads TGCAGCGTCTTGAGTCCAGGGGGCAATCAGCCCCAGCATTTT. The full variable domain, with the rest looked up from reference TRBV29-1 and TRBJ1-5, is SAVISQKPSRDICQRGTSLTIQCQVDSQVTMMFWYRQQPGQSLTLIATANQGSEATYESGFVIDKFPISRPNLTFSTLTVSNMSPEDSSIYLCSVLSPGGNQPQHFGDGTRLSIL.

This clonotype came up many times. This chain links TRBV27 with TRBJ2-6; D call uncertain. Germline CDR1 reads MNHEY; CDR2 reads SMNVEV (reference sequence). CDR3 length: 15 amino acids. Deletions cut 5 bases from V and 0 bases from J, with 8 bases between. The CDR3 region is CASSSRGSGANVLTF. The CDR3 DNA is TGTGCCAGCAGTAGTAGAGGCTCTGGGGCCAACGTCCTGACTTTC.

This clonotype was counted at least ten times. V gene TRBV3-1 combines with J gene TRBJ2-7; TRBD1 might be the D (5 bases). The germline V gene has CDR1 LGHDT and CDR2 YNNKEL (reference sequence). V dropped 2 bases and J dropped 0 bases, with 11 bases sitting between them. This CDR3 contains 15 residues. CDR3 loop: CASSQLGAFSYEQYF. In nucleotides, the CDR3 is TGTGCCAGCAGCCAACTTGGGGCATTCTCCTACGAGCAGTACTTC.

This sequence joins TRBV5-4 and TRBJ2-1, with TRBD2 matching 16 bases. Looked up from germline, CDR1 is SGHNT and CDR2 is YYREEE (reference sequence). The CDR3 extends over 19 amino acids. V gave up 4 bases and J gave up 5 bases; unmatched junction bases: 12. The CDR3 bases are TGTGCCAGCAGCCCCTCGGGACTAGCGGGGGGGGGCTATAACAATGAGCAGTTCTTC. Translated: CASSPSGLAGGGYNNEQFF. The full variable domain, completed using reference TRBV5-4 and TRBJ2-1, is ETGVTQSPTHLIKTRGQQVTLRCSSQSGHNTVSWYQQALGQGPQFIFQYYREEENGRGNFPPRFSGLQFPNYSSELNVNALELDDSALYLCASSPSGLAGGGYNNEQFFGPGTRLTVL.

V gene TRBV27 combines with J gene TRBJ1-3; D unclear. CDR1 and CDR2 (germline): MNHEY, SMNVEV (reference sequence). Trimming took 6 bases from V and 2 from J, leaving 14 bases between them. The CDR3 contains 15 residues. This CDR3 reads CASSFSRQAGNTIYF. CDR3 sequence (DNA): TGTGCCAGCAGCTTCTCCCGTCAGGCTGGAAACACCATATATTTT.

Many counts were recorded for this clonotype. The rearrangement joins TRBV7-6 to TRBJ2-7, with D uncertain. The V end lost 5 bases, the J end lost 9 bases, and 17 bases lay between the germline ends. This CDR3 is 13 amino acids long. The V gene's germline CDR1 is SGHVS and CDR2 FNYEAQ. For the CDR3, the DNA is TGTGCCAGCAGCCGTACAACTTTATCCGGGCAGTACTTC. This codes for CASSRTTLSGQYF.

This clonotype has a count of ten or more. The chain carries TRBV6-6 and TRBJ2-7; no clear D gene. The V gene's germline CDR1 is MNHNY and CDR2 SVGAGI (reference sequence). The CDR3 spans 14 residues. With 4 bases removed from V and 2 bases from J, the gap between germline ends came to 12 bases. This CDR3 is CASSSEGLAYEQYF. CDR3 DNA: TGTGCCAGCAGTTCCGAAGGGTTAGCCTACGAGCAGTACTTC.

This clonotype showed up many times. The CDR3 spells CASTGTIRREQYF. The CDR3 DNA sequence: TGTGCCAGTACCGGGACAATAAGGCGCGAGCAGTACTTC. The chain combines TRBV6-1 with TRBJ2-7; D might be TRBD1 (6 bases). The germline gives CDR1 MNHNS, CDR2 SASEGT. There are 13 residues in the CDR3. Trimming took 9 bases from V and 6 from J, leaving 18 bases between them.

This clonotype was counted many times. The genes are TRBV23-1 and TRBJ2-1; TRBD2 matches 7 bases. Being an ORF, TRBV23-1 has a function that is uncertain. The CDR3 spans 16 residues. V lost 0 bases to trimming and J lost 4 bases; unmatched junction nucleotides: 6. The CDR3 spells CASSQSGRGSYNEQFF. CDR3 bases: TGCGCCAGCAGTCAATCGGGGCGGGGGAGTTACAATGAGCAGTTCTTC.

This clonotype was picked up many times. This chain uses TRBV6-1 with TRBJ2-3, with a tentative D call TRBD2 (6 bases). In germline, CDR1 is MNHNS, CDR2 SASEGT. The CDR3 is made up of 15 amino acids. The V end was cut by 10 bases, the J end by 5 bases, with 22 bases between. The CDR3 region is CATRMLRRGIDTQYF. The DNA for the CDR3 is TGTGCCACCAGGATGCTCCGGCGGGGAATAGATACGCAGTATTTT.

The chain carries TRBV20-1 and TRBJ1-1, with D hard to call. Germline CDR1 reads DFQATT; CDR2 reads SNEGSKA (reference sequence). The CDR3 loop spans 13 amino acids. DNA for the CDR3: TGCAGAACAGATACAAAAATGAACACTGAAGCTTTCTTT. This encodes CRTDTKMNTEAFF.

With regard to this clonotype: A much larger clone sits a single nucleotide away, making a read error possible. The chain employs TRBV30 and TRBJ1-6, with D perhaps TRBD1 (6 bases). The CDR3 spans 13 residues. Germline V gives CDR1 GTSNPN, CDR2 SVGIG (reference sequence). With 4 bases removed from V and 7 bases from J, the gap between germline ends came to 11 bases. In DNA, the CDR3 is TGTGCCTGGACGGGGACATGCAATTCACCCCTCCACTTT. This translates into CAWTGTCNSPLHF.

Many counts were recorded for this clonotype. The chain combines TRBV30 with TRBJ1-2; D might be TRBD1 (5 bases). V lost 0 bases, J lost 8 bases, and 10 bases lay in between. CDR3 length: 12 residues. In germline, CDR1 is GTSNPN, CDR2 SVGIG (reference sequence). DNA for the CDR3: TGTGCCTGGAGTGTGGGGCCGCGGGGCTACACCTTC. The encoded protein is CAWSVGPRGYTF.

This clonotype was observed a handful of times. The rearrangement joins TRBV9 to TRBJ2-2, with D possibly being TRBD1 or TRBD2 (6 bases each). This CDR3 comprises 12 residues. Germline loops: CDR1 SGDLS, CDR2 YYNGEE. V dropped 7 bases and J dropped 6 bases, with 10 bases sitting between them. The CDR3 is CASSRGPGELFF. The CDR3 coding sequence is TGTGCCAGCTCTCGGGGGCCCGGGGAGCTGTTTTTT.

This clonotype appeared many times. The V and J genes are TRBV6-2 or TRBV6-3 and TRBJ2-3; TRBD2 matches at 7 bases. The length of the CDR3 is 16 residues. Unmatched junction bases numbered 8, after V lost 2 bases and J lost 3 bases. Germline V gene lookup returns CDR1 MNHEY and CDR2 SVGEGT. This CDR3 is CASSYPIRLATDTQYF. The CDR3 DNA reads TGTGCCAGCAGTTACCCGATACGACTAGCTACAGATACGCAGTATTTT.

This clonotype was found many times. Here the CDR3 reads CSARDWKDSNQPQHF. DNA of the CDR3: TGCAGTGCTAGAGATTGGAAGGATAGCAATCAGCCCCAGCATTTT. The V and J genes are TRBV20-1 and TRBJ1-5; no clear D gene. Trimming took off 0 bases at V and 0 bases at J, with 9 bases between the two ends. This CDR3 has 15 amino acids. Per the germline V gene, CDR1 is DFQATT and CDR2 is SNEGSKA (reference sequence).